The clone carrying this T cell receptor beta chain was seen only once. This record belongs to a study of OX40 agonist ivuxolimab in advanced cancers. Enrollment shut out patients with autoimmune disease history or systemic immunosuppression. Measured with immunoSEQ multiplex PCR; TCRdb has only the in-frame clones, and not every one. The table lists fewer than 85,000 clones, 85% to 90% of them singletons, with under 0.55% in the top ten. Germline CDR1 and CDR2: MGHRA and YSYEKL. The V end lost 0 bases, the J end lost 8 bases, and 12 bases lay between the germline ends. The CDR3 runs to 14 residues. Sequenced material: CD4+ or CD8+ T cells sorted from blood, taken in a trial of the OX40 agonist ivuxolimab. The sequence was obtained from an adult with an advanced solid tumor such as melanoma, head and neck, liver or kidney cancer. This chain connects TRBV4-1 to TRBJ2-3, with TRBD2 as a possible D gene (5 bases). The CDR3 loop reads CASSQEMAGRTQYF. CDR3 DNA sequence: TGCGCCAGCAGCCAAGAAATGGCGGGCCGTACGCAGTATTTT.